A single TCR beta chain is shown here with its context. As yet, its antigen is unknown. Germline trimming cut 4 bases from V and 6 bases from J; bases unmatched to any gene: 6. CDR3 length: 15 amino acids. CDR1 is SGHKS and CDR2 is YYEKEE in the germline V gene (reference sequence). The sample is drawn from a study of STAT3 mutations in large granular lymphocyte leukemia. Whole-study results and caveats: Every T-cell large granular lymphocyte leukemia patient had at least one immunodominant TCR beta clonotype.

Libraries were prepared by immunoSEQ multiplex PCR; TCRdb keeps only in-frame clonotypes and omits some of them. This sample has several thousand clones, with under 85% found just once. The rearrangement links TRBV5-5 to TRBJ1-6; 8 bases line up with TRBD1. Material: peripheral blood mononuclear cells. The receptor's source is a woman in her thirties or forties with T-cell large granular lymphocyte leukemia. Some clones in this sample may be carry-over from other donors' samples. The CDR3 DNA reads as TGTGCCAGCAGCCAAGACAGGGGAACTAATTCACCCCTCCACTTT. Its protein product is CASSQDRGTNSPLHF.